Listed below are T cell receptor beta chains from one sample, sequenced in a study of regulatory T cells in long-lasting Graves disease. TCRdb reprocessed the multiplex PCR reads via MiXCR and lists one record per CDR3 protein. The sample holds 350,000 to 550,000 distinct CDR3 sequences, around 15% seen once. A further study also used this sample, focusing on T cells in Graves' hyperthyroidism and ophthalmopathy.

The sequences come from peripheral blood mononuclear cells (PBMCs), collected at new diagnosis, from a patient treated with antithyroid drugs. These receptors were collected from a woman aged 45-60 years with Graves disease. Both conserved end residues are trimmed from each CDR3. Each record gives: V gene, clone size, CDR3 length, D gene, J gene, CDR3 protein. The D gene is left open where the match is weak. Clone sizes are given selectively: once, few, many, or a class where the clone is expanded.

>TRBV5-1|many|12|.|TRBJ2-1
ASSLEDYNNEQF
>TRBV6-5|many|11|.|TRBJ1-1
ASSYSRNTEAF
>TRBV13|many|15|TRBD1|TRBJ2-5
ASSLATTGGHQETQY
>TRBV24-1|many|10|.|TRBJ2-7
AMPDGVHEQY
>TRBV28|few|13|.|TRBJ2-5
ASSSPQGPQETQY
>TRBV9|many|15|TRBD2|TRBJ2-3
ASSFRGLAGDADTQY
>TRBV24-1|many|14|.|TRBJ2-2
ATSDGGRRDTGELF
>TRBV20-1|many|12|.|TRBJ1-5
SARRDYSNQPQH
>TRBV6-1|.|15|.|TRBJ1-2
ASSQLAASEANYGYT
>TRBV28|many|14|.|TRBJ2-4
ASINRPKGAKNIQY
>TRBV27|many|13|TRBD2|TRBJ2-5
ASSKLAGIQETQY